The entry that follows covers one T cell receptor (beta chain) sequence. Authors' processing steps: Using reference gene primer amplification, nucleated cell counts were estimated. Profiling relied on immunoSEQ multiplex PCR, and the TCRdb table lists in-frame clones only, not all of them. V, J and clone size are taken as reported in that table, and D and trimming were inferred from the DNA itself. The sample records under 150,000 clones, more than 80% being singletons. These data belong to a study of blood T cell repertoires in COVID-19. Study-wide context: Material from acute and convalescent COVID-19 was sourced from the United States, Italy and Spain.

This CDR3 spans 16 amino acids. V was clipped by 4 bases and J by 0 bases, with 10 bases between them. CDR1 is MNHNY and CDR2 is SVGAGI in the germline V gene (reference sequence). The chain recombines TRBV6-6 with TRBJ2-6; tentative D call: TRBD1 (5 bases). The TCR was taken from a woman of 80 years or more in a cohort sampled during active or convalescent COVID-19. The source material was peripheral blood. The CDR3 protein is CASSSQDRSGANVLTF. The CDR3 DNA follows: TGTGCCAGCAGTTCACAGGATCGCTCTGGGGCCAACGTCCTGACTTTC.